The sequence of this T cell receptor (beta chain) was determined in a study of cytomegalovirus exposure and HLA in healthy donors. Study summary: Ancestry clustering placed 70% to 90% of several hundred genotyped donors in the Caucasian-associated cluster.

Vbeta (60) and Jbeta (13) primers were used in the PCR. Using immunoSEQ multiplex PCR, the repertoire was profiled, and TCRdb retains in-frame clones only, with some absent. The sample lists 150,000 to 200,000 clones, roughly 80% occurring once. Study outcomes and limitations: A likely sequencing artifact accounted for one observed cluster of highly shared sequence variants. Published work reported that the classifier diagnosed cytomegalovirus status with high specificity and sensitivity.

As for this clone: Its cognate antigen is unknown.

Sequencing was carried out using PBMCs. This TCR was recovered from a female donor in good health and CMV-seronegative.

CDR3 in amino acids: CASSSAGVNTEAFF. In nucleotides, the CDR3 is TGTGCCAGCTCATCGGCGGGCGTGAACACTGAAGCTTTCTTT. V gene TRBV18 combines with J gene TRBJ1-1, with D unclear. With 5 bases removed from V and 0 bases from J, the gap between germline ends came to 10 bases. Germline CDR1 reads KGHSH; CDR2 reads LQKENI. This CDR3 has 14 amino acids.